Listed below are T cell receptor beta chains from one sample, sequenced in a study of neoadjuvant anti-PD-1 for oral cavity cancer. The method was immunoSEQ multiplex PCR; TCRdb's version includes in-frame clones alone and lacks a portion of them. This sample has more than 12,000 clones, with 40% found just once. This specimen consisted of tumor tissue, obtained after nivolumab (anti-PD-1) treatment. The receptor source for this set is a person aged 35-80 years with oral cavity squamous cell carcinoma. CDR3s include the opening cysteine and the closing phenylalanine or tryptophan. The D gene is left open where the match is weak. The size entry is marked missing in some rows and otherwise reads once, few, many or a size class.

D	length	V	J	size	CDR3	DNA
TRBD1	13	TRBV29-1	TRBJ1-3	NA	CSAAGTAGNTIYF	TGCAGCGCCGCTGGGACAGCTGGAAACACCATATATTTT
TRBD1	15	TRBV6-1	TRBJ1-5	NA	CASSETGDGNQPQHF	TGTGCCAGCAGTGAGACAGGGGACGGCAATCAGCCCCAGCATTTT
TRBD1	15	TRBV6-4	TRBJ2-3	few	CASSDGQGASDTQYF	TGTGCCAGCAGTGACGGGCAGGGGGCATCAGATACGCAGTATTTT
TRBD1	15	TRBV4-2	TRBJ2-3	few	CASSLGQEVTDTQYF	TGTGCCAGCAGCTTGGGACAGGAGGTTACAGATACGCAGTATTTT
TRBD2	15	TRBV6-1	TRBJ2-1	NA	CASSEFSGTYNEQFF	TGTGCCAGCAGTGAATTTAGCGGGACCTACAATGAGCAGTTCTTC
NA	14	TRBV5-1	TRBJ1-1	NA	CASSFGRMNTEAFF	TGCGCCAGCAGCTTTGGGAGGATGAACACTGAAGCTTTCTTT
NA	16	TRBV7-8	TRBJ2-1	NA	CASSLGSGVRGSEQFF	TGTGCCAGCAGCTTAGGTTCCGGGGTGCGGGGTTCCGAGCAGTTCTTC
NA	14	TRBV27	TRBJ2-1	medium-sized	CASRLQGANNEQFF	TGTGCCAGCAGGCTGCAGGGCGCCAACAATGAGCAGTTCTTC
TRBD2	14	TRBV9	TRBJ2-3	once	CASTGGPNTDTQYF	TGTGCCAGCACGGGGGGGCCTAACACAGATACGCAGTATTTT
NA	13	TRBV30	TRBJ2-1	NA	CAWSGRSYNEQFF	TGTGCCTGGAGTGGTAGGTCCTACAATGAGCAGTTCTTC
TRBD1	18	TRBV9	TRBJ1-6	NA	CASSEGQAPSSYNSPLHF	TGTGCCAGCAGCGAAGGACAGGCCCCAAGCTCCTATAATTCACCCCTCCACTTT
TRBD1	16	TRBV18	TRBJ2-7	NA	CASSPTEGANYYEQYF	TGTGCCAGCTCACCAACCGAGGGGGCCAACTACTACGAGCAGTACTTC
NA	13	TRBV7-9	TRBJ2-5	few	CASSLLGPETQYF	TGTGCCAGCAGCTTATTAGGGCCCGAGACCCAGTACTTC
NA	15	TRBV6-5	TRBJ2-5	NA	CASSYSTRLQETQYF	TGTGCCAGCAGTTACTCGACACGATTACAAGAGACCCAGTACTTC
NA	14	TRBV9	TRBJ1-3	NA	CASSVWSGGNTIYF	TGTGCCAGCAGCGTTTGGTCAGGGGGAAACACCATATATTTT
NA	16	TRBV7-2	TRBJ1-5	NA	CASSLGGGVGNQPQHF	TGTGCCAGCAGCTTAGGAGGGGGAGTAGGCAATCAGCCCCAGCATTTT
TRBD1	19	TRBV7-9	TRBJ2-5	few	CASSLALGWDRGFRETQYF	TGTGCCAGCAGCTTAGCGCTTGGATGGGACAGGGGATTCCGAGAGACCCAGTACTTC
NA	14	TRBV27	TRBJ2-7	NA	CASTRFLGAYEQYF	TGTGCCAGCACTCGGTTCCTTGGGGCCTACGAGCAGTACTTC
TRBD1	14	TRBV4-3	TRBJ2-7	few	CASSRGQGPYEQYF	TGCGCCAGCAGCCGGGGACAGGGACCCTACGAGCAGTACTTC
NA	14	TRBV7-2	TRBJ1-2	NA	CASSLKGGSYGYTF	TGTGCCAGCAGCTTAAAAGGGGGATCCTATGGCTACACCTTC
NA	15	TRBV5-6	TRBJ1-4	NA	CASSSGLGTNEKLFF	TGTGCCAGCAGCTCCGGGTTGGGAACTAATGAAAAACTGTTTTTT
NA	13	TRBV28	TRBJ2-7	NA	CASNPPTAYEQYF	TGTGCCAGCAATCCCCCCACAGCCTACGAGCAGTACTTC
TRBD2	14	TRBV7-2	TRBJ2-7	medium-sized	CASSFGTTLYEQYF	TGTGCCAGCAGCTTCGGGACTACCCTTTACGAGCAGTACTTC
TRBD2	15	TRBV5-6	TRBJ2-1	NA	CASSLGTSFNNEQFF	TGTGCCAGCAGCTTGGGGACTAGTTTTAACAATGAGCAGTTCTTC
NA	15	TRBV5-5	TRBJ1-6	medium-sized	CASSLHGDYNSPLHF	TGTGCCAGCAGCTTGCATGGGGACTATAATTCACCCCTCCACTTT
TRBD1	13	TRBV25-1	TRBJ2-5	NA	CASSDRGQETQYF	TGTGCCAGCAGCGACAGGGGTCAAGAGACCCAGTACTTC
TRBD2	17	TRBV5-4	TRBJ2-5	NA	CASSLWGLAGGRETQYF	TGTGCCAGCAGCTTGTGGGGACTAGCGGGGGGTCGTGAGACCCAGTACTTC
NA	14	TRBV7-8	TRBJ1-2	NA	CASSLGSTPDGYTF	TGTGCCAGCAGCTTAGGGTCTACTCCGGATGGCTACACCTTC
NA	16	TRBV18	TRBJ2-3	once	CASSPAGTYSTDTQYF	TGTGCCAGCTCACCAGCCGGGACCTATAGCACAGATACGCAGTATTTT
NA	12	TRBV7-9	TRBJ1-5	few	CASSLSAQPQHF	TGTGCCAGCAGCTTATCGGCTCAGCCCCAGCATTTT
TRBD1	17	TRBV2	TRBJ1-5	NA	CASRGGTGRHSNQPQHF	TGTGCCAGCAGGGGGGGGACAGGGAGACATAGCAATCAGCCCCAGCATTTT
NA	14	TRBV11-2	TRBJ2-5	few	CASSPTGNSETQYF	TGTGCCAGCAGCCCTACGGGGAACTCAGAGACCCAGTACTTC
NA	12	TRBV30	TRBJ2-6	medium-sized	CAWYSGANVLTF	TGTGCCTGGTATTCTGGGGCCAACGTCCTGACTTTC
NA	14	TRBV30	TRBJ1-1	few	CASKDSLPNTEAFF	TGTGCCTCTAAGGACAGCCTGCCGAACACTGAAGCTTTCTTT
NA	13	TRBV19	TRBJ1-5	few	CASSGQSNQPQHF	TGTGCCAGTAGCGGACAGTCCAATCAGCCCCAGCATTTT
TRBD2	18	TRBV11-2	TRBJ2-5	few	CASSPGTSGGAPQETQYF	TGTGCCAGCAGCCCAGGGACTAGCGGGGGGGCCCCGCAAGAGACCCAGTACTTC
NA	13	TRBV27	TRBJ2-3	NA	CASSLFGPDTQYF	TGTGCCAGCAGTTTATTTGGGCCAGATACGCAGTATTTT
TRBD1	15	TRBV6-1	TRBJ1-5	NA	CASSINRGHLQPQHF	TGTGCCAGCAGTATCAACAGGGGGCACCTTCAGCCCCAGCATTTT
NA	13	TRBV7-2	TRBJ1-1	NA	CASSLSRYTEAFF	TGTGCCAGCAGCTTAAGCAGGTACACTGAAGCTTTCTTT
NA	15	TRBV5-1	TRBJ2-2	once	CASSFETTNTGELFF	TGCGCCAGCAGCTTCGAGACAACGAACACCGGGGAGCTGTTTTTT
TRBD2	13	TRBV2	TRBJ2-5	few	CASSGTNQETQYF	TGTGCCAGCAGCGGGACTAACCAAGAGACCCAGTACTTC
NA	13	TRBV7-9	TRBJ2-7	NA	CASSDAQGYEQYF	TGTGCCAGCAGCGACGCACAGGGTTACGAGCAGTACTTC
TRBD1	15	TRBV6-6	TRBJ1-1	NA	CASSGRTGVNTEAFF	TGTGCCAGCAGTGGACGGACAGGGGTGAACACTGAAGCTTTCTTT
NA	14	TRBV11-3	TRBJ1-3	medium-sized	CASSLGQPGNTIYF	TGTGCCAGCAGCTTAGGGCAGCCCGGAAACACCATATATTTT
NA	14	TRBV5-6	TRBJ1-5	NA	CASSTGTQYQPQHF	TGTGCCAGCAGTACCGGGACACAATATCAGCCCCAGCATTTT
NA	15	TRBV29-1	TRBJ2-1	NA	CSVRGREGVINEQFF	TGCAGCGTCCGCGGCAGGGAAGGGGTAATTAATGAGCAGTTCTTC